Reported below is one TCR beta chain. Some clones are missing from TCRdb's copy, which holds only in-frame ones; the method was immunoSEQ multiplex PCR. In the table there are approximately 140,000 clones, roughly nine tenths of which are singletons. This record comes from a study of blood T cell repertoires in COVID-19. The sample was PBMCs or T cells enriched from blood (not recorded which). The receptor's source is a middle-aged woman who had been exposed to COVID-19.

The CDR3 sequence is CASSPGATGKLFF. CDR3 bases: TGTGCCAGCAGTCCAGGGGCGACAGGAAAACTGTTTTTT. This chain links TRBV6-6 with TRBJ1-4, with a tentative D call TRBD1 (6 bases). Germline CDR1 is MNHNY and CDR2 is SVGAGI (reference sequence). The CDR3 is 13 amino acids. V dropped 5 bases and J dropped 10 bases, with 14 bases sitting between them.